This TCR beta chain was identified during a study of T cells in Graves' hyperthyroidism and ophthalmopathy. Study-wide findings and caveats: A 13 V-J model separated ophthalmopathy from stable hyperthyroidism.

Note on this clonotype: Its target is not known.

Per germline, CDR1 MDHEN and CDR2 SYDVKM. The V end was cut by 7 bases, the J end by 3 bases, with 16 bases between. This CDR3 spans 15 amino acids. The investigators amplified TCR beta CDR3 regions from RNA transcripts. TCR CDR3 underwent first-round RT-PCR with the HTBI primer set. From the multiplex PCR reads, TCRdb called clonotypes with MiXCR, one entry per CDR3 protein. The data show about 200,000 distinct CDR3 sequences, 17% seen once. The chain combines TRBV28 with TRBJ2-1, with D perhaps matching TRBD2 (5 bases). The sequence was obtained from a woman between 50 and 59 years old with Graves' hyperthyroidism. Material for sequencing was blood. CDR3 nucleotide sequence: TGTGCCAGCACGGGCTGGACGGCGGGCTACAATGAGCAGTTCTTC. Its translation is CASTGWTAGYNEQFF.